This passage covers 6 T cell receptor beta chains from one sample sequenced in a study of control samples from healthy donors and cancer patients. Clones were sequenced by immunoSEQ multiplex PCR, and TCRdb holds only the in-frame ones, with some missing. This sample has 85,000 to 95,000 clones; approximately 82% occur once, and the top ten carry approximately 9.4%. Material for sequencing was blood. The receptors were gathered from a woman in her fifties or sixties in good health.

The V and J genes are TRBV5-6 and TRBJ2-3; the match to TRBD2 covers 8 bases. V shed 4 bases, J shed 2 bases, and the junction held 3 bases outside the gene matches. This CDR3 spans 14 amino acids. Germline CDR1 reads SGHDT; CDR2 reads YYEEEE. The CDR3 sequence: CASSETSATDTQYF. CDR3 nucleotides: TGTGCCAGCAGCGAGACTAGCGCCACAGATACGCAGTATTTT.

V and J are TRBV12-5 and TRBJ2-1; D is perhaps TRBD2 (5 bases). There are 13 residues in the CDR3. With 5 bases removed from V and 6 bases from J, the gap between germline ends came to 11 bases. The germline CDR1 and CDR2 sequences are LGHNT and FRNRAP. CDR3 nucleotides: TGTGCTAGTGGTGATTTTGCGGGCAATGAGCAGTTCTTC. This sequence encodes CASGDFAGNEQFF.

DNA for the CDR3: TGTGCCAGCAGTTTAGATCAGGGGGCCTTAAGGGAAAAACTGTTTTTT. It is translated as CASSLDQGALREKLFF. The chain combines TRBV28 with TRBJ1-4; 8 nucleotides match TRBD1. V lost 2 bases and J lost 8; bases outside the gene matches: 10. Germline V lookup: CDR1 MDHEN, CDR2 SYDVKM. The CDR3 has 16 amino acids.

This chain links TRBV20-1 with TRBJ2-1; D may correspond to TRBD1 or TRBD2 (5 bases each). Germline V gene data show CDR1 as DFQATT and CDR2 as SNEGSKA (reference sequence). V shed 4 bases and J shed 10 bases, with 8 bases lying between them. This CDR3 has 10 residues. As DNA, the CDR3 is TGCAGTGCTACCGGGACGGAGCAGTTCTTC. It translates to CSATGTEQFF.

V and J are TRBV3-1 (or the pseudogene TRBV3-2) and TRBJ2-5; TRBD2 matches at 9 bases. Germline trimming cut 1 base from V and 5 bases from J; bases unmatched to any gene: 14. The CDR3 has 18 residues. Germline CDR1 LGHDT, CDR2 YNNKEL (reference sequence). The CDR3 DNA reads as TGTGCCAGCAGCCAAGTATCAGTTGGCGGGGGGGGTTGGGAGACCCAGTACTTC. It translates to CASSQVSVGGGGWETQYF.

V and J are TRBV5-1 and TRBJ1-2; a possible D gene is TRBD1 (6 bases). The CDR3 runs 13 residues. V shed 3 bases and J shed 6 bases, with 12 bases lying between them. The germline V gene encodes CDR1 SGHRS and CDR2 YFSETQ. The CDR3 protein is CASSSGTTNGYTF. DNA of the CDR3: TGCGCCAGCAGCTCCGGGACAACTAATGGCTACACCTTC.